The clone carrying this T cell receptor (beta chain) was detected ten times or more. Its antigen remains unknown. The time point denotes: longitudinal time-point 3. Trimming pared 2 bases from V and 2 bases from J, leaving 11 bases between. The germline gives CDR1 SEHNR, CDR2 FQNEAQ (reference sequence). CDR3 length: 15 amino acids. The record originates from a study of neurological immune-mediated disorders. Findings and limits, study-wide: Among expanded clones, no CDR3 amino acid sequences were shared across subjects, a pattern suggesting private repertoires in all groups.

TCRdb re-derived calls from the 5' RACE reads in MiXCR, one entry per CDR3 protein. The table has under 130,000 distinct CDR3 sequences, roughly 10% seen once. The source is a female donor with HTLV-1-associated myelopathy (HAM/TSP). The rearrangement joins TRBV7-9 to TRBJ2-3; no definite D call. The sequenced material came from PBMCs. CDR3 sequence reads: CASSLSLPATDTQYF. The CDR3 DNA reads as TGTGCCAGCAGCTTATCTCTTCCGGCCACAGATACGCAGTATTTT.